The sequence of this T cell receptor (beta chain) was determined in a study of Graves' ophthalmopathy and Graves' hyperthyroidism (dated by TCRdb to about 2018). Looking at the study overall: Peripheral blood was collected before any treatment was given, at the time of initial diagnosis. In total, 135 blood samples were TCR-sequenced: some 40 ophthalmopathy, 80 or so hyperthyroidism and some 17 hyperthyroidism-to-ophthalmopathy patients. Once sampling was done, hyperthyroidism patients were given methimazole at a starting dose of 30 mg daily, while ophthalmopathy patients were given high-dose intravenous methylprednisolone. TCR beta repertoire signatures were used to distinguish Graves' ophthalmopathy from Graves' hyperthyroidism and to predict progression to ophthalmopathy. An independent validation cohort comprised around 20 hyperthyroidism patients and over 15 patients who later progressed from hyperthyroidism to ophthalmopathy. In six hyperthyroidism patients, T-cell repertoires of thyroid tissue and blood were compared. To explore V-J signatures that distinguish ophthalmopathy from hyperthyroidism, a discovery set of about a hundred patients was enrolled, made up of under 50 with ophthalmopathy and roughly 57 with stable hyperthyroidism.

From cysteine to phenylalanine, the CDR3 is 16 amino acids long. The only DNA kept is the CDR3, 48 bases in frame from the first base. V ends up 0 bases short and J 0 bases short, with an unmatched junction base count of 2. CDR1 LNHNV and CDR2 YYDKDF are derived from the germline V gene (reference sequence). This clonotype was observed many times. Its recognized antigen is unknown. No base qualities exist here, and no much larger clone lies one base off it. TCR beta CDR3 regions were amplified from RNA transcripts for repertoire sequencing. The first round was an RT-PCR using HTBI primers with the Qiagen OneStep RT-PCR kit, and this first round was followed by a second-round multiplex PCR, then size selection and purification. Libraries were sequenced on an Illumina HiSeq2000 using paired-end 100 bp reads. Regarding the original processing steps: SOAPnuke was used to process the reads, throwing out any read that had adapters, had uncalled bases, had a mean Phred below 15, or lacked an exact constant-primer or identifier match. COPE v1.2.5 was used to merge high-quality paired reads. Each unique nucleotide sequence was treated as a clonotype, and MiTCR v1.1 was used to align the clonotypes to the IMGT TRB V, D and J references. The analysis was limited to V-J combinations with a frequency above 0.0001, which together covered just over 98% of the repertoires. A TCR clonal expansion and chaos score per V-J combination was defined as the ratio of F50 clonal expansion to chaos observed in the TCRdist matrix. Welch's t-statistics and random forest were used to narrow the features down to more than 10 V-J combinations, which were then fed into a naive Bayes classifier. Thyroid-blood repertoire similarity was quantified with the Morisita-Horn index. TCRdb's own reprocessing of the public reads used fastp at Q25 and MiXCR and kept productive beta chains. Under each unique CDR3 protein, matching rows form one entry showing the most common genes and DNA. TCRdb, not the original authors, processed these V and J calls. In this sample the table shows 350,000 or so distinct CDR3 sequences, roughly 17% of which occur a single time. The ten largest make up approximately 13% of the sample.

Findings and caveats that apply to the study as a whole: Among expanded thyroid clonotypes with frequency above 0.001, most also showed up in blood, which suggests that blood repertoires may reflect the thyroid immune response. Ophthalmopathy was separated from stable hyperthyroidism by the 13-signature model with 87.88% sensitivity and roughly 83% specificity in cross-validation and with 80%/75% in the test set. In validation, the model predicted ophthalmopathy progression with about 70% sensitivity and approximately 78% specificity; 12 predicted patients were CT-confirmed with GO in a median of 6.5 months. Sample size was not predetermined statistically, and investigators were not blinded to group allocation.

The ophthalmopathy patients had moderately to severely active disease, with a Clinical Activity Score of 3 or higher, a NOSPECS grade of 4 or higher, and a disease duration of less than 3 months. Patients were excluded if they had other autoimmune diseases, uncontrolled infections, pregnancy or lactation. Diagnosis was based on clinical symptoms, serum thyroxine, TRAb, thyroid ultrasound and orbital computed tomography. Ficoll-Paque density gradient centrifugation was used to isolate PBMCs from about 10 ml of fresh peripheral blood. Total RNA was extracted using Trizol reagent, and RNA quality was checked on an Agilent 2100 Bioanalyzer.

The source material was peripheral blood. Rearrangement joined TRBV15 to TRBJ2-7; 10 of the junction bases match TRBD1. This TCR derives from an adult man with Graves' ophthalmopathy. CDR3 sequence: CATSRERQGASYEQYF. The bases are TGTGCCACCAGCAGAGAAAGACAGGGGGCCTCCTACGAGCAGTACTTC.